Listed here are 18 T cell receptor beta chains from one sample, sequenced in a study of radiotherapy plus CTLA-4 blockade in lung cancer. TCRdb's copy holds only in-frame clones and misses some; the assay was immunoSEQ multiplex PCR. This table has about 28,000 clones, roughly four fifths appearing once. This specimen was peripheral blood, taken from a patient treated with radiotherapy plus ipilimumab. The receptors were sampled from a human donor with non-small cell lung cancer who had stable disease on radiotherapy plus ipilimumab.

V and J are TRBV5-4 and TRBJ2-5; 11 positions agree with TRBD1. The CDR3 has 15 amino acids. J lost 4 bases, V lost 4 bases, and 6 bases had no gene match. CDR1 SGHNT and CDR2 YYREEE come from the germline V gene (reference sequence). The CDR3 DNA follows: TGTGCCAGCAGCCCCGGGACAGGGGGGCGAGAGACCCAGTACTTC. This sequence encodes CASSPGTGGRETQYF.

The chain has TRBV27 and TRBJ1-2, with D unclear. In germline, CDR1 is MNHEY, CDR2 SMNVEV (reference sequence). The germline V and J ends were trimmed by 2 bases and 2 bases, with 12 bases remaining between them. The CDR3 has 15 residues. The CDR3 loop is CASSLAWGPNYGYTF. CDR3 DNA sequence: TGTGCCAGCAGTTTAGCGTGGGGTCCGAACTATGGCTACACCTTC.

This chain connects TRBV7-8 to TRBJ1-3, with 7 bases matching TRBD1. The germline V gene has CDR1 SGHVS and CDR2 FQNEAQ. The length of the CDR3 is 17 residues. The ends lost 0 bases at V and 4 bases at J; junction bases unmatched: 9. The CDR3 protein is CASSLAVSRGMGNTIYF. CDR3 DNA sequence: TGTGCCAGCAGCTTAGCGGTTAGCAGGGGGATGGGAAACACCATATATTTT.

This clone was recorded once. The chain recombines TRBV6-1 with TRBJ2-3, with D unclear. This CDR3 is built from 14 residues. Germline CDR1 reads MNHNS; CDR2 reads SASEGT. The V end lost 2 bases, the J end lost 6 bases, and 12 bases lay between the germline ends. The CDR3 DNA reads as TGTGCCAGCAGTGAATACGGGTTCGGGGATACGCAGTATTTT. Amino acids: CASSEYGFGDTQYF.

This clone came up a few times. This chain uses TRBV5-6 with TRBJ1-2, with D unresolved. CDR3 length: 12 residues. V was pared by 6 bases and J by 3 bases, with 9 bases between. Germline V lookup: CDR1 SGHDT, CDR2 YYEEEE. In nucleotides, the CDR3 is TGTGCCAGCACCTACGGCTACTATGGCTACACCTTC. Translating it yields CASTYGYYGYTF.

Concerning this clone: The junction departs from germline at one end; a sequencing error may be responsible. The CDR3 coding sequence is TGTGCCATCAATGAGAGACGGGACCAAGAGACCCAGTACTTC. This codes for CAINERRDQETQYF. J is TRBJ2-5 and V is TRBV10-3, with D unclear. The V gene's germline CDR1 is ENHRY and CDR2 SYGVKD. CDR3 length: 14 residues.

This chain uses TRBV5-5 with TRBJ2-7; D gene unclear. CDR1 and CDR2 from the germline V gene are SGHKS and YYEKEE (reference sequence). Trimming stripped 3 bases from V and 5 bases from J, with 12 bases between. The CDR3 contains 13 residues. CDR3 region: CASSSPDAHEQYF. CDR3 coding DNA: TGTGCCAGCAGCTCACCGGACGCTCACGAGCAGTACTTC.

The chain employs TRBV5-4 and TRBJ2-7, with D possibly being TRBD1 (9 bases). The germline CDR1 and CDR2 sequences are SGHNT and YYREEE (reference sequence). The V gene lost 4 bases and the J gene lost 4 bases, with 21 bases spanning the gap. CDR3 length equals 16 residues. The CDR3 here is CASSPGGYRGQYEQYV. The DNA of the CDR3 is TGTGCCAGCAGCCCGGGGGGGTACAGGGGGCAATACGAGCAGTACGTC.

The chain links TRBV20-1 to TRBJ2-3; D possibly matches TRBD1 or TRBD2 (5 bases each). The CDR3 has 11 residues. CDR1 is DFQATT, CDR2 SNEGSKA, per germline (reference sequence). The CDR3 DNA reads TGCAGCACCTGGGGCCGGGGTACGCAGTATTTT. This translates into CSTWGRGTQYF.

As concerns this clone: At the DNA level, this CDR3 is encoded by other sequences in the same sample as well. The V call is TRBV5-1, the J call TRBJ1-5; D may be TRBD1 (5 bases). V was cut by 5 bases and J by 2 bases, with 11 bases left in between. Germline-derived CDR1 and CDR2 are SGHRS and YFSETQ. The length of the CDR3 is 14 residues. For the CDR3, the DNA is TGCGCCAGCAGGCCAGGGTACGGCAATCAGCCCCAGCATTTT. Amino acid sequence: CASRPGYGNQPQHF.

This clone was seen a handful of times. The chain couples TRBV18 to TRBJ1-2; perhaps TRBD1 as D (6 bases). Germline V gene data show CDR1 as KGHSH and CDR2 as LQKENI. V lost 0 bases and J lost 7, with 12 bases in between. The length of the CDR3 is 14 residues. CDR3 DNA sequence: TGTGCCAGCTCACCACCGGCAGGAGGGGGTGGCTACACCTTC. Protein: CASSPPAGGGGYTF.

The gene calls are TRBV7-3 and TRBJ2-1, with 9 positions matching TRBD1. With V trimmed by 5 bases and J by 12 bases, 5 bases remained unmatched. Germline assignment: CDR1 SGHTA and CDR2 FQGTGA. The CDR3 extends over 12 amino acids. The chain's CDR3 is CASSISTGGQFF. The CDR3 DNA is TGTGCCAGCAGCATCTCGACAGGGGGGCAGTTCTTC.

This chain joins TRBV6-5 and TRBJ2-7; D possibly corresponds to TRBD1 (6 bases). This CDR3 has 15 residues. CDR1 is MNHEY and CDR2 is SVGAGI in the germline V gene. Trimming stripped 8 bases from V and 2 bases from J, with 19 bases between. The CDR3 sequence: CASSPAPGETYEQYV. The CDR3 nucleotides are TGTGCCAGCTCACCAGCCCCAGGGGAAACCTACGAGCAGTACGTC.

This clone was detected a few times. The chain links TRBV9 to TRBJ1-6, with a weak D call TRBD1 (5 bases). Germline CDR1 SGDLS, CDR2 YYNGEE. The CDR3 extends over 14 amino acids. V dropped 2 bases and J dropped 7 bases, with 10 bases sitting between them. CDR3 sequence (DNA): TGTGCCAGCAGCGTGGGGGGAAACAATTCACCCCTCCACTTT. Translating gives CASSVGGNNSPLHF.

The rearrangement links TRBV19 to TRBJ1-2; D may be TRBD1 (5 bases). Trimming took off 5 bases at V and 2 bases at J, with 15 bases between the two ends. The CDR3 spans 15 residues. Germline CDR1 is LNHDA and CDR2 is SQIVND (reference sequence). The CDR3 spells CASSFTGDGNYGYTF. The CDR3 DNA is TGTGCCAGTAGTTTTACCGGGGACGGGAACTATGGCTACACCTTC.

This clone was counted a single time. V is TRBV18 and J is TRBJ1-6; D ambiguous. Germline V gives CDR1 KGHSH, CDR2 LQKENI. The CDR3 length is 15 residues. Trimming removed 5 bases at V and 5 bases at J, with 13 bases between. The CDR3 DNA reads TGTGCCAGCTCAATCACGGTTTCCAATAATTCACCCCTCCACTTT. It encodes CASSITVSNNSPLHF.

This chain joins TRBV10-3 and TRBJ1-6, with D uncertain. Germline CDR1 and CDR2: ENHRY and SYGVKD. The CDR3 totals 15 residues. Between the trimmed V and J ends, which lost 0 bases and 10 bases, there was a span of 13 bases. CDR3 coding DNA: TGTGCCATCAGTGAGTCGGGTCCCCTGGGATCACCCCTCCACTTT. This sequence encodes CAISESGPLGSPLHF.

Written as DNA, the CDR3 is TGTGCCAGCAGCGTCGATCCGGGACAGGGTTCTGGGGCCAACGTCCTGACTTTC. Its protein is CASSVDPGQGSGANVLTF. The chain is built from TRBV9 and TRBJ2-6; the match to TRBD1 covers 9 bases. In germline, CDR1 is SGDLS, CDR2 YYNGEE. There are 18 residues in the CDR3. The V segment lost 2 bases and the J segment 1 base; nucleotides outside the gene matches: 7. The full variable domain, rest sourced from reference TRBV9 and TRBJ2-6, is DSGVTQTPKHLITATGQRVTLRCSPRSGDLSVYWYQQSLDQGLQFLIQYYNGEERAKGNILERFSAQQFPDLHSELNLSSLELGDSALYFCASSVDPGQGSGANVLTFGAGSRLTVL.